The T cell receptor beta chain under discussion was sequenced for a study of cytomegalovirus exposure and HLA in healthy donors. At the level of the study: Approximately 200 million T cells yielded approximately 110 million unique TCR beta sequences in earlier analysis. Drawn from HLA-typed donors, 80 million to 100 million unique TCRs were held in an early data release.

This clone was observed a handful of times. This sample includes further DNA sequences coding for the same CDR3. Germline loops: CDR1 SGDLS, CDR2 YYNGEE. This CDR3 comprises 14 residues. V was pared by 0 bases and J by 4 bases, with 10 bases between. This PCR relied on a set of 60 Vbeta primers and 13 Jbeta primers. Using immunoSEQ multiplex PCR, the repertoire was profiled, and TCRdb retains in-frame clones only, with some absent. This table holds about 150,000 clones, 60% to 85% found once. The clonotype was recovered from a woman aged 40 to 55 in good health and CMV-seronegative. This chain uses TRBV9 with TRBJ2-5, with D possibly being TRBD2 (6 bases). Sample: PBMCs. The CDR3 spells CASSVGGGGETQYF. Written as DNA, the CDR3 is TGTGCCAGCAGCGTAGGGGGAGGAGGAGAGACCCAGTACTTC.